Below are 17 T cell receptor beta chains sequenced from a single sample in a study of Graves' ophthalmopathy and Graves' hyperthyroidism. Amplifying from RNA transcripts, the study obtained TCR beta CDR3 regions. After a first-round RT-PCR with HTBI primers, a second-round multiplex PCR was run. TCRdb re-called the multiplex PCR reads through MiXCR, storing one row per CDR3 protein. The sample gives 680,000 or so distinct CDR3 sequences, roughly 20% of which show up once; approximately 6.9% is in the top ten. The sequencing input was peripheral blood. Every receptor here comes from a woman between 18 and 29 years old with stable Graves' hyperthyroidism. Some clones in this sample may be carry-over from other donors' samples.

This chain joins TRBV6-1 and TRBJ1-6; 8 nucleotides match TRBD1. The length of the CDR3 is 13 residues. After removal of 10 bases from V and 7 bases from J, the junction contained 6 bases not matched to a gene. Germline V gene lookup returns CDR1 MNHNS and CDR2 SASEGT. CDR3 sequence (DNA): TGTGCCACCCTCAGGGGGCGGAATTCACCCCTCCACTTT. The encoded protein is CATLRGRNSPLHF.

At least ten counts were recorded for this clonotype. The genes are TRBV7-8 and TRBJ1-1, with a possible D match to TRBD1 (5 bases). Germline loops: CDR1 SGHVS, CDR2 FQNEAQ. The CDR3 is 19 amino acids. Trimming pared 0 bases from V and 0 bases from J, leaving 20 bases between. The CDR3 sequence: CASSLARGQGVGMNTEAFF. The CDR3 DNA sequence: TGTGCCAGCAGCTTAGCACGGGGTCAGGGAGTTGGAATGAACACTGAAGCTTTCTTT.

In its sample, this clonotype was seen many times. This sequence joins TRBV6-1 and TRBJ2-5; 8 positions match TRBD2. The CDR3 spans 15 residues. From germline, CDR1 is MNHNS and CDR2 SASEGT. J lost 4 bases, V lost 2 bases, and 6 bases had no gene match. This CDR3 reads CASSERTLAAETQYF. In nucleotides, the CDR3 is TGTGCCAGCAGTGAACGGACACTAGCGGCAGAGACCCAGTACTTC.

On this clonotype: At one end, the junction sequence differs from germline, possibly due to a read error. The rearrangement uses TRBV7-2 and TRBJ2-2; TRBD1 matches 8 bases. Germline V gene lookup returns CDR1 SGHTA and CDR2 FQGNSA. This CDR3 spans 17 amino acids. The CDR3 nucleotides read TGTGCCGGCAGCTTAGCGTCCGGGACAGGTTCTAGGGGGGAGCTGTTTTTT. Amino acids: CAGSLASGTGSRGELFF.

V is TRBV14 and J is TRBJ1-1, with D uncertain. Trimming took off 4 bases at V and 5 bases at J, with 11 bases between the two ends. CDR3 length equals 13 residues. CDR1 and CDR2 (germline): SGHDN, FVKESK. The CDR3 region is CASSPRPVTEAFF. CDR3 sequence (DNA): TGTGCCAGCAGCCCCAGACCTGTTACTGAAGCTTTCTTT.

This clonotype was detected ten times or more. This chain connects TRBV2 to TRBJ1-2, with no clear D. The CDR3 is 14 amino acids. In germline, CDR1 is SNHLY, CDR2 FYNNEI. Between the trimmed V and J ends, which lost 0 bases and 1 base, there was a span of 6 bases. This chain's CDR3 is CASSEARSNYGYTF. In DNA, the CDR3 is TGTGCCAGCAGTGAAGCGAGGAGTAACTATGGCTACACCTTC.

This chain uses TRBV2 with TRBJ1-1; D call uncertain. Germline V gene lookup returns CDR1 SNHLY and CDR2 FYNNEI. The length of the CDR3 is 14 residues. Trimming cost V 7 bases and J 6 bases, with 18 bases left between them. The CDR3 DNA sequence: TGTGCCAGCAAAAGAGTCTTGACGGGCGCTGAAGCTTTCTTT. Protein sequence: CASKRVLTGAEAFF.

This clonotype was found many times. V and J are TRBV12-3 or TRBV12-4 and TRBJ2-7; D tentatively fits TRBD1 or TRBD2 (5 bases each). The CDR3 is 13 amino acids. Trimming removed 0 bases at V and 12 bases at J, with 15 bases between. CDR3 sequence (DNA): TGTGCCAGCAGTTTAGCGGGGACCCTGAGGACGTACTTC. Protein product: CASSLAGTLRTYF.

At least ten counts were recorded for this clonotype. CDR3 in DNA: TGTGCCAGCACCACGAGCGAGAAGGGCGGGACTCCCTACGAGCAGTACTTC. Translating it yields CASTTSEKGGTPYEQYF. The V gene is TRBV9, the J gene TRBJ2-7; maybe TRBD2 (6 bases). The length of the CDR3 is 17 residues. Per germline, CDR1 SGDLS and CDR2 YYNGEE. V lost 6 bases, J lost 2 bases, and 24 bases lay in between.

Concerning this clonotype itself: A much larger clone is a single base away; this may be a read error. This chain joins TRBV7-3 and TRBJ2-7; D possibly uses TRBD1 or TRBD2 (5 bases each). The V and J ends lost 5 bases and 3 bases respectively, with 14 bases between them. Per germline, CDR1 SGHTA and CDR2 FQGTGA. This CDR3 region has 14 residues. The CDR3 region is CASSPRGRDYEQYV. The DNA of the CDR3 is TGTGCCAGCAGCCCAAGGGGTCGGGACTACGAGCAGTACGTC.

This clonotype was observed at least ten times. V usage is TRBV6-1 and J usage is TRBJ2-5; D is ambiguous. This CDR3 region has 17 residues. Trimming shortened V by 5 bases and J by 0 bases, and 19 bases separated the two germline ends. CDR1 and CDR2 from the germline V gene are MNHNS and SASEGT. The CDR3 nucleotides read TGTGCCAGCAGTCCAAGTAGGGCGAGCTGGTACCAAGAGACCCAGTACTTC. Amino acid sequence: CASSPSRASWYQETQYF.

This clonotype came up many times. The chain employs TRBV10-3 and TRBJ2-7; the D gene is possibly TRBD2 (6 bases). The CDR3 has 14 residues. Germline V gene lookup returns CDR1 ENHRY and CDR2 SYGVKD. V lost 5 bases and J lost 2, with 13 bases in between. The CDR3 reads CAISYQEGPYEQYF. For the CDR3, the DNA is TGTGCCATCAGTTACCAGGAGGGCCCCTACGAGCAGTACTTC.

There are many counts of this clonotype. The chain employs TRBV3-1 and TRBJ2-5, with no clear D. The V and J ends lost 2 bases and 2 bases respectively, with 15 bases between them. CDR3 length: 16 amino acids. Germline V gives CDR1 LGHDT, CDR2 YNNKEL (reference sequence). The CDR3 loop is CASSQFSAFSQETQYF. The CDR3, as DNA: TGTGCCAGCAGCCAATTCAGCGCTTTCTCTCAAGAGACCCAGTACTTC.

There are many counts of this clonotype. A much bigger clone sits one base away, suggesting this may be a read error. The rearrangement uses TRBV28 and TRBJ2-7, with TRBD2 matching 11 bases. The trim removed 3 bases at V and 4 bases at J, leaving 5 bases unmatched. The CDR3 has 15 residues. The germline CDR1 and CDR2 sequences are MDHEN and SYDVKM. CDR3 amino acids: CASSLLAGGRYEQYF. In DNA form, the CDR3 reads TGTGCCAGCAGTTTGTTAGCGGGAGGGCGGTACGAGCAGTACTTC.

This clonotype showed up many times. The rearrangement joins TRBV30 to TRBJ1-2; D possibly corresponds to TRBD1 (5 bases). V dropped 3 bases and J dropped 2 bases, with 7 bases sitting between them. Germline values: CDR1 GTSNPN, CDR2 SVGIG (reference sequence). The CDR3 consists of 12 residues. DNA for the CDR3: TGTGCCTGGAGCGGGGGAAACTATGGCTACACCTTC. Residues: CAWSGGNYGYTF.

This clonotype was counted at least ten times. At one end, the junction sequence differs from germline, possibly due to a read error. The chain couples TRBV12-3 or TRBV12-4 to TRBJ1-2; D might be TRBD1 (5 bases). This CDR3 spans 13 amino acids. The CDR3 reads CACSLAQAEGYTF. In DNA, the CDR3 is TGTGCCTGCAGTTTAGCACAGGCCGAGGGCTACACCTTC.

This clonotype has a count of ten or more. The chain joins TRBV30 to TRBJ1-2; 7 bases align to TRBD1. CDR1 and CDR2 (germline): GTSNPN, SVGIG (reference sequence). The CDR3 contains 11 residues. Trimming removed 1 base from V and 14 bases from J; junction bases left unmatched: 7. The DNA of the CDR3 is TGTGCCTGGAGTGAGGGGGCAGCCTATACCTTC. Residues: CAWSEGAAYTF.